These 30 T cell receptor beta chains were sequenced from one sample in a study of cytotoxic CD8 clonotypes in ibrutinib-treated CLL. Generated by immunoSEQ multiplex PCR, the TCRdb table keeps only in-frame clones and is missing some. The sample yields about 57,000 clones, 56% seen once. Specimen: PBMCs, collected after 24 months of ibrutinib treatment. These receptors were collected from a human donor with chronic lymphocytic leukemia.

In DNA form, the CDR3 reads TGTGCCAGCAGCCCGCTCCTGGGCCGGAACACTGAAGCTTTCTTT. Encoded protein: CASSPLLGRNTEAFF. This chain links TRBV5-6 with TRBJ1-1; no definite D call. This CDR3 region has 15 residues. Looked up from germline, CDR1 is SGHDT and CDR2 is YYEEEE. Deletions cut 4 bases from V and 1 base from J, with 14 bases between.

The rearrangement links TRBV5-1 to TRBJ2-1, with 9 nucleotides matching TRBD2. Losses at the gene ends were 2 bases for V and 9 bases for J; bases not matched to a gene: 9. The CDR3 sequence is 15 residues long. Per germline, CDR1 SGHRS and CDR2 YFSETQ. In DNA form, the CDR3 reads TGCGCCAGCAGCTTAGGCGGGAGGGGGATAGGTGAGCAGTTCTTC. Its translation is CASSLGGRGIGEQFF.

V usage is TRBV5-1 and J usage is TRBJ2-5; D possibly corresponds to TRBD1 (5 bases). The CDR3 is 12 residues long. CDR1 is SGHRS and CDR2 is YFSETQ in the germline V gene. Trimming left V 2 bases short and J 4 bases short, with 6 bases between. The CDR3, as DNA: TGCGCCAGCAGCTTTAGGGGAGAGACCCAGTACTTC. Translation gives CASSFRGETQYF.

Only one count was recorded for this clone. The rearrangement joins TRBV7-9 to TRBJ1-2; D is ambiguous. Trimming pared 5 bases from V and 0 bases from J, leaving 16 bases between. There are 16 residues in the CDR3. The germline V gene has CDR1 SEHNR and CDR2 FQNEAQ (reference sequence). CDR3 loop: CASSPVGLGSNYGYTF. CDR3 nucleotides: TGTGCCAGCAGCCCCGTCGGCTTAGGATCTAACTATGGCTACACCTTC.

The chain recombines TRBV6-5 with TRBJ2-7; D uncertain. Germline-derived CDR1 and CDR2 are MNHEY and SVGAGI. The CDR3 loop spans 13 amino acids. V was clipped by 5 bases and J by 2 bases, with 10 bases between them. The DNA for the CDR3 is TGTGCCAGCAGTGTTACACGAACCTACGAGCAGTACTTC. Translated, it gives CASSVTRTYEQYF.

V gene TRBV7-2 combines with J gene TRBJ2-7; D gene uncertain. This CDR3 has 14 residues. Trimming shortened V by 1 base and J by 1 base, and 8 bases separated the two germline ends. CDR1 and CDR2 from the germline V gene are SGHTA and FQGNSA. In DNA, the CDR3 is TGTGCCAGCAGCTTAGGGCCAGCTTCCTACGAGCAGTACTTC. It encodes CASSLGPASYEQYF.

This clone came up a few times. This sequence joins TRBV6-1 and TRBJ1-2, with D maybe TRBD1 (5 bases). This CDR3 spans 14 amino acids. Germline-derived CDR1 and CDR2 are MNHNS and SASEGT. V shed 7 bases and J shed 4 bases, with 16 bases lying between them. CDR3 region: CASTETDDFYGYTF. The CDR3 nucleotides read TGTGCCAGCACCGAGACAGATGACTTCTATGGCTACACCTTC.

This sequence joins TRBV29-1 and TRBJ2-2, with TRBD1 matching over 8 bases. The trim removed 7 bases at V and 7 bases at J, leaving 2 bases unmatched. The germline V gene has CDR1 SQVTM and CDR2 ANQGSEA. The CDR3 is 11 amino acids. The CDR3 protein is CSGTGGGELFF. The CDR3 DNA reads as TGCAGCGGAACAGGGGGCGGGGAGCTGTTTTTT.

The chain recombines TRBV5-1 with TRBJ2-4; D remains unclear. This CDR3 spans 14 amino acids. V lost 0 bases and J 1 base, leaving 5 bases between the germline ends. Germline-derived CDR1 and CDR2 are SGHRS and YFSETQ. The CDR3 bases are TGCGCCAGCAGCTTGGAGGGTGCCAAAAACATTCAGTACTTC. Residues: CASSLEGAKNIQYF.

The rearrangement joins TRBV19 to TRBJ2-4; D remains ambiguous. V lost 4 bases, J lost 4 bases, and 14 bases lay in between. This CDR3 is built from 15 residues. Germline V lookup: CDR1 LNHDA, CDR2 SQIVND (reference sequence). CDR3 sequence reads: CASSTNPDGKNIQYF. The CDR3 nucleotides are TGTGCCAGTAGTACTAACCCCGACGGGAAAAACATTCAGTACTTC. Full variable domain (missing parts from reference TRBV19 and TRBJ2-4): DGGITQSPKYLFRKEGQNVTLSCEQNLNHDAMYWYRQDPGQGLRLIYYSQIVNDFQKGDIAEGYSVSREKKESFPLTVTSAQKNPTAFYLCASSTNPDGKNIQYFGAGTRLSVL.

V is TRBV7-2 and J is TRBJ2-1; D gene unclear. Germline values: CDR1 SGHTA, CDR2 FQGNSA. V lost 7 bases and J 0 bases, leaving 10 bases between the germline ends. This CDR3 is 14 amino acids long. CDR3 bases: TGTGCCAGCACCCTACAAGGCTCCTACAATGAGCAGTTCTTC. Translation: CASTLQGSYNEQFF.

The table lists this clone with a few counts. The chain carries TRBV6-5 and TRBJ1-3; 9 nucleotides match TRBD1. The germline V gene encodes CDR1 MNHEY and CDR2 SVGAGI. V was clipped by 5 bases and J by 10 bases; unmatched bases: 12. The CDR3 totals 15 residues. The CDR3 region is CASSRTGDSWVTIYF. The CDR3 DNA reads TGTGCCAGCAGTCGGACAGGGGACTCCTGGGTGACCATATATTTT.

This clone was recorded many times. One end of the junction is discordant with germline, which a read error may explain. This chain connects TRBV6-1 to TRBJ2-5, with 9 bases matching TRBD2. The germline CDR1 and CDR2 sequences are MNHNS and SASEGT. The CDR3 has 13 amino acids. The CDR3 DNA is TGTGCCAGCGGTGAGCGGGGGGCAAAGACCCAGTACTTC. Protein product: CASGERGAKTQYF.

This sequence joins TRBV9 and TRBJ1-6, with D possibly TRBD1 on 6 matching bases. The CDR3 is 15 amino acids. V gave up 4 bases and J gave up 7 bases, with 15 bases separating them. Germline CDR1 and CDR2: SGDLS and YYNGEE. The CDR3 region has the DNA TGTGCCAGCAGCCCTGCCGGCAGGGGAAATTCACCCCTCCACTTT. It specifies CASSPAGRGNSPLHF.

The V gene is TRBV7-6, the J gene TRBJ2-1; D perhaps matches TRBD1 (5 bases). The CDR3 length is 16 residues. Germline V gene sequence: CDR1 SGHVS, CDR2 FNYEAQ. V was clipped by 2 bases and J by 2 bases, with 13 bases between them. Here the CDR3 reads CASSLRQLFPYNEQFF. The CDR3, as DNA: TGTGCCAGCAGCTTACGACAGCTCTTTCCCTACAATGAGCAGTTCTTC.

The chain recombines TRBV6-5 with TRBJ1-2; a weak D match, TRBD1 (5 bases). The CDR3 is 13 residues long. Germline loops: CDR1 MNHEY, CDR2 SVGAGI. Trimming stripped 6 bases from V and 4 bases from J, with 12 bases between. The CDR3 coding sequence is TGTGCCAGCAGCACCGGGGGGGGCTATGGCTACACCTTC. This translates into CASSTGGGYGYTF.

In this sample, this clone turned up a few times. The chain joins TRBV12-5 to TRBJ2-5, with 7 nucleotides matching TRBD2. CDR3 size: 13 residues. Losses at the gene ends were 1 base for V and 4 bases for J; bases not matched to a gene: 0. CDR1 and CDR2 (germline): LGHNT, FRNRAP. CDR3 DNA sequence: TGTGCTAGTGGTTTGGCGGGAGGAGAGACCCAGTACTTC. Translating gives CASGLAGGETQYF.

The rearrangement links TRBV2 to TRBJ2-3, with 8 positions matching TRBD2. The J segment lost 6 bases and the V segment lost 10 bases, leaving 15 bases of the junction unmatched. Germline CDR1 SNHLY, CDR2 FYNNEI. CDR3 length: 15 amino acids. For the CDR3, the DNA is TGTGCCATCCCACCGCGAGCGGGGGCCGCGGATACGCAGTATTTT. Amino acids: CAIPPRAGAADTQYF.

This clone showed up many times. The rearrangement joins TRBV19 to TRBJ2-6, with D tentatively TRBD2 (5 bases). CDR1 and CDR2 (germline): LNHDA, SQIVND (reference sequence). Deletions cut 1 base from V and 0 bases from J, with 7 bases between. CDR3 length: 16 amino acids. In nucleotides, the CDR3 is TGTGCCAGTAGTATAGTCGGGAACTCTGGGGCCAACGTCCTGACTTTC. Amino acid sequence: CASSIVGNSGANVLTF. Together with reference TRBV19 and TRBJ2-6, the CDR3 gives the full variable domain: DGGITQSPKYLFRKEGQNVTLSCEQNLNHDAMYWYRQDPGQGLRLIYYSQIVNDFQKGDIAEGYSVSREKKESFPLTVTSAQKNPTAFYLCASSIVGNSGANVLTFGAGSRLTVL.

The chain uses TRBV10-2 and TRBJ2-2; perhaps TRBD1 as D (6 bases). This CDR3 is built from 14 residues. CDR1 WSHSY and CDR2 SAAADI come from the germline V gene. The V and J ends lost 6 bases and 7 bases respectively, with 15 bases between them. The CDR3 nucleotides read TGCGCCAGCAGGGTACCTACAGGGATCGGGGAGCTGTTTTTT. Translated: CASRVPTGIGELFF.

This chain uses TRBV9 with TRBJ1-1, with D possibly TRBD1 on 6 matching bases. Trimming cost V 0 bases and J 3 bases, with 12 bases left between them. Per germline, CDR1 SGDLS and CDR2 YYNGEE. The CDR3 spans 15 residues. The CDR3, as DNA: TGTGCCAGCAGCGTAGCAGGGGAGAGGGACACTGAAGCTTTCTTT. This sequence encodes CASSVAGERDTEAFF.

This clone was detected only a few times. CDR3 bases: TGTGCCAGCAGTTTCCGGAGGACAGGCAATCCCTACGAGCAGTACGTC. Protein product: CASSFRRTGNPYEQYV. The chain joins TRBV28 to TRBJ2-7; 7 bases line up with TRBD1. The CDR3 loop spans 16 amino acids. Germline trimming cut 3 bases from V and 2 bases from J; bases unmatched to any gene: 10. CDR1 MDHEN and CDR2 SYDVKM come from the germline V gene.

The chain uses TRBV7-6 and TRBJ1-5; D not certain. Germline V gene data show CDR1 as SGHVS and CDR2 as FNYEAQ. Trimming took 1 base from V and 0 from J, leaving 13 bases between them. The CDR3 has 17 amino acids. Here the CDR3 DNA reads TGTGCCAGCAGCTTAGGACCCGCCTCTTATAGCAATCAGCCCCAGCATTTT. Translated, it gives CASSLGPASYSNQPQHF.

The chain has TRBV5-4 and TRBJ1-2, with D unclear. The germline CDR1 and CDR2 sequences are SGHNT and YYREEE (reference sequence). Trimming took 4 bases from V and 5 from J, leaving 9 bases between them. CDR3 size: 12 residues. CDR3 nucleotide sequence: TGTGCCAGCAGCCGAGACCATTATGGCTACACCTTC. Its translation is CASSRDHYGYTF.

The V call is TRBV12-5, the J call TRBJ2-3; TRBD1 aligns across 8 bases. The CDR3 consists of 15 residues. V shed 6 bases and J 2 bases; nucleotides not matched to a gene: 7. Per germline, CDR1 LGHNT and CDR2 FRNRAP. The CDR3 DNA reads as TGTGCTAGTGGCTCCGGACAGGGAGACACAGATACGCAGTATTTT. Protein product: CASGSGQGDTDTQYF.

CDR3 sequence (DNA): TGCGCCAGCAGCTTGGGAACGGGGAGAGGGGCCGAGCAGTACTTC. Encoded protein: CASSLGTGRGAEQYF. The chain employs TRBV5-1 and TRBJ2-7; D assignment may be TRBD1 or TRBD2 (5 bases each). Germline values: CDR1 SGHRS, CDR2 YFSETQ. V gave up 0 bases and J gave up 6 bases, with 16 bases separating them. CDR3 length: 15 residues. The variable domain in full, completed from reference TRBV5-1 and TRBJ2-7, reads KAGVTQTPRYLIKTRGQQVTLSCSPISGHRSVSWYQQTPGQGLQFLFEYFSETQRNKGNFPGRFSGRQFSNSRSEMNVSTLELGDSALYLCASSLGTGRGAEQYFGPGTRLTVT.

The V gene is TRBV2, the J gene TRBJ1-5; TRBD1 is a possible D gene (5 bases). V shed 8 bases and J shed 7 bases, with 15 bases lying between them. Germline V gives CDR1 SNHLY, CDR2 FYNNEI. CDR3 size: 13 residues. The CDR3 bases are TGTGCCAGCGGGGGGGAGGTAGGGCAGCCCCAGCATTTT. Its translation is CASGGEVGQPQHF.

The chain joins TRBV27 to TRBJ2-7; the D is unclear. V was clipped by 2 bases and J by 5 bases, with 10 bases between them. The CDR3 loop spans 13 amino acids. CDR1 and CDR2 (germline): MNHEY, SMNVEV (reference sequence). The CDR3 reads CASSLSSRHEQYV. CDR3 sequence (DNA): TGTGCCAGCAGTTTAAGTAGCAGGCACGAGCAGTACGTC.

This chain joins TRBV28 and TRBJ2-2; TRBD1 agrees at 8 bases. Per the germline V gene, CDR1 is MDHEN and CDR2 is SYDVKM. This CDR3 has 15 residues. With V trimmed by 6 bases and J by 3 bases, 6 bases remained unmatched. The DNA for the CDR3 is TGTGCCAGCAGAGACAGGGGCCCTTACACCGGGGAGCTGTTTTTT. Protein product: CASRDRGPYTGELFF. The complete variable domain, with remaining parts taken from reference TRBV28 and TRBJ2-2, reads DVKVTQSSRYLVKRTGEKVFLECVQDMDHENMFWYRQDPGLGLRLIYFSYDVKMKEKGDIPEGYSVSREKKERFSLILESASTNQTSMYLCASRDRGPYTGELFFGEGSRLTVL.

The chain uses TRBV11-2 and TRBJ2-7, with D possibly being TRBD2 (6 bases). CDR3 length: 14 amino acids. Germline loops: CDR1 SGHAT, CDR2 FQNNGV. The V end was cut by 3 bases, the J end by 7 bases, with 16 bases between. The CDR3, as DNA: TGTGCCAGCAGCTTTGGAGGGCGAATAGGGGAGCAGTACTTC. It encodes CASSFGGRIGEQYF.